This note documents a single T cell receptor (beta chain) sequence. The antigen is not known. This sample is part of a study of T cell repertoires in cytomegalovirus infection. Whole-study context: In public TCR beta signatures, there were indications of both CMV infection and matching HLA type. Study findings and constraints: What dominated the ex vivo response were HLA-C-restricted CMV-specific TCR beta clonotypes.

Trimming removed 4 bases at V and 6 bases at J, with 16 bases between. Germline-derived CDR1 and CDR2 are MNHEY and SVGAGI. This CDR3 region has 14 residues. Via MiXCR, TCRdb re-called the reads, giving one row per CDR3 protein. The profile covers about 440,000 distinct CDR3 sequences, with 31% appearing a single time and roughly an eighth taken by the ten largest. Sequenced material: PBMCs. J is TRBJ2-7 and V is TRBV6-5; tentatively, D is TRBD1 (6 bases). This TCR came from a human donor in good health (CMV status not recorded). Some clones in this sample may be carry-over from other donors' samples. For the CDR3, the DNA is TGTGCCAGCAGTTTAGACAGGTCCCGGCTCGAGCAGTACTTC. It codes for CASSLDRSRLEQYF.